This T cell receptor beta chain was observed in a study of blood T cell repertoires in COVID-19. Background on the study: The samples span acute and convalescent COVID-19 from the United States, Italy and Spain. The analysed material was cDNA or gDNA that came from T cells, B-cell-depleted T cells, or PBMCs.

Original processing methods: Amplification of reference gene primers provided the estimated nucleated cell counts. Here immunoSEQ multiplex PCR was the method, and the copy in TCRdb shows in-frame clones only, minus some. Clone size and V and J calls were adopted from that table, with D and trimming inferred from the DNA. In the table there are about 250,000 clones, around 89% of which are singletons. Followed longitudinally, the Seattle patients had been enrolled during active infection. Sequencing was carried out using peripheral blood. This sequence originates from a woman between 25 and 40 years old with COVID-19, enrolled during active disease.

The CDR3 spells CASKNALAGATDTQYF. The CDR3 DNA reads as TGTGCCAGCAAAAATGCACTAGCGGGGGCCACAGATACGCAGTATTTT. The rearrangement uses TRBV11-3 and TRBJ2-3; 11 nucleotides line up with TRBD2. CDR1 and CDR2 (germline): SGHNT, YENEEA. J lost 2 bases, V lost 7 bases, and 8 bases had no gene match. The CDR3 runs 16 residues.